The clone carrying this T cell receptor beta chain was observed many times. Its matching antigen is unknown. This sample is drawn from a study of neurological immune-mediated disorders. Study-level points and caveats: Among 34 multiple sclerosis patients, 18 had repertoires that phylogenetic grouping placed in one related-CDR3 cluster, a possible signature. The multiple sclerosis repertoire cluster had no clinical or MRI correlate. In HTLV-1-associated myelopathy, TCR clonal expansion was greatest, whereas multiple sclerosis had the least, falling below healthy controls.

Sequencing runs each generated in excess of 180 million TCR-beta sequences derived from 15-18 subjects. From the 5' RACE reads, TCRdb called clonotypes with MiXCR, one entry per CDR3 protein. The data contain around 94,000 distinct CDR3 sequences, about 3.8% of them singletons. This CDR3 is built from 14 residues. Trimming cost V 4 bases and J 5 bases; bases outside gene matches: 5. The V gene's germline CDR1 is LNHNV and CDR2 YYDKDF (reference sequence). The sequenced material came from PBMCs. This chain joins TRBV15 and TRBJ2-4; 7 positions agree with TRBD1. The sequence was collected from a young woman with multiple sclerosis. Written as DNA, the CDR3 is TGTGCCACCAGCACCAGACAGGGCGAAAACATTCAGTACTTC. It codes for CATSTRQGENIQYF.